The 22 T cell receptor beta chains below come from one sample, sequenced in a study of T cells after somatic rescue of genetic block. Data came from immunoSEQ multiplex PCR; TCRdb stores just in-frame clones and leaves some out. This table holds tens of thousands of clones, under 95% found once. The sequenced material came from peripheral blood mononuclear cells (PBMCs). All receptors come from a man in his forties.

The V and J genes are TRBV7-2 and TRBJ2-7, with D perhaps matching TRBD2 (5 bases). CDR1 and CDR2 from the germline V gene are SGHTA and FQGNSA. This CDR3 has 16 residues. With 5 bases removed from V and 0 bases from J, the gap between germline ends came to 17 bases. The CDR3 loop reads CASSPLRGPDSYEQYF. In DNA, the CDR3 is TGTGCCAGCAGCCCCCTGAGAGGGCCCGACTCCTACGAGCAGTACTTC.

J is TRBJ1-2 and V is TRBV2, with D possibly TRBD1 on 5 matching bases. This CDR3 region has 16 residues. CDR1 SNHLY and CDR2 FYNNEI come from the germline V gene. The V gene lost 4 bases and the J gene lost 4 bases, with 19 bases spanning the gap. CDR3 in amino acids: CASSAGRTFSRYGYTF. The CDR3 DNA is TGTGCCAGCAGTGCGGGACGGACCTTTAGTCGCTATGGCTACACCTTC.

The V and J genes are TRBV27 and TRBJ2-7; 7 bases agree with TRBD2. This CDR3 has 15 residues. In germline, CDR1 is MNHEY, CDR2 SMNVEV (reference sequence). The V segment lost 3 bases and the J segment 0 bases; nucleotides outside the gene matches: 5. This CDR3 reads CASSFREGGSYEQYF. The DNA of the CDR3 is TGTGCCAGCAGTTTTAGGGAGGGCGGCTCCTACGAGCAGTACTTC.

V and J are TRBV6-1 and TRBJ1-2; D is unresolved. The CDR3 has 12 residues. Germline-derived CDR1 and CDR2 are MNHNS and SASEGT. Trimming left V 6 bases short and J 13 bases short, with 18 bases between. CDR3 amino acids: CASSDYFVSTTF. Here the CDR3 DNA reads TGTGCCAGCAGCGACTATTTTGTCAGCACCACCTTC.

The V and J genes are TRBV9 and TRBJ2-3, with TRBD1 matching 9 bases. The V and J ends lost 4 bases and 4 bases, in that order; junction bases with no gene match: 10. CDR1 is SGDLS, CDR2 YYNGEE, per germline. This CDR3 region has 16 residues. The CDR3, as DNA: TGTGCCAGCAGCATCCCCAGGACAGGGGTGGCAGATACGCAGTATTTT. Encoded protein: CASSIPRTGVADTQYF.

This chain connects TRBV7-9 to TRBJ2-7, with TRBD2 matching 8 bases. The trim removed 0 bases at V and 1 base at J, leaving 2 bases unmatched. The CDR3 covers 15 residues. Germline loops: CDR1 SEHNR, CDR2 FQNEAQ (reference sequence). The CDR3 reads CASSLASGDSYEQYF. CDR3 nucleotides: TGTGCCAGCAGCTTAGCTAGCGGGGATTCCTACGAGCAGTACTTC.

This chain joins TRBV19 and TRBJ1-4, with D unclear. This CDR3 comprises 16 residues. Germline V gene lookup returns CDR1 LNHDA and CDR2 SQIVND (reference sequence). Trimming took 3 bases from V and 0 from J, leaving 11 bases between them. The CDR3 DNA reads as TGTGCCAGTAGTATCTATCACGTATCAACTAATGAAAAACTGTTTTTT. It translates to CASSIYHVSTNEKLFF. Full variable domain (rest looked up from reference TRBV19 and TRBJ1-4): DGGITQSPKYLFRKEGQNVTLSCEQNLNHDAMYWYRQDPGQGLRLIYYSQIVNDFQKGDIAEGYSVSREKKESFPLTVTSAQKNPTAFYLCASSIYHVSTNEKLFFGSGTQLSVL.

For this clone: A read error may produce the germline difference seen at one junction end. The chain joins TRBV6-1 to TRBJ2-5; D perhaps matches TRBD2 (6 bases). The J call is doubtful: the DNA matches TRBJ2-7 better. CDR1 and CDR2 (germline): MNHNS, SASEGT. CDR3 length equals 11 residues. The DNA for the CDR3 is TGTGCCAGCAGTAAAGCGGGCGAGCAGTACTTC. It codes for CASSKAGEQYF.

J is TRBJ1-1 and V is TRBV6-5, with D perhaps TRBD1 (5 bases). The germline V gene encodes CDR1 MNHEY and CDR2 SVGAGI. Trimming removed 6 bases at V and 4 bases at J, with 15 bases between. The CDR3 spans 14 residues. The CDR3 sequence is CASSRRDHGTEAFF. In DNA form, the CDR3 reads TGTGCCAGCAGCCGCCGGGACCATGGCACTGAAGCTTTCTTT.

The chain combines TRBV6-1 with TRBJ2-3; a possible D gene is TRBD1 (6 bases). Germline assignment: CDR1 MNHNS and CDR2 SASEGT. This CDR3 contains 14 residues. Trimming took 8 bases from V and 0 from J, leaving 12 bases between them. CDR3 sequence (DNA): TGTGCCAGCCTTGTGCAGGGGAGCACAGATACGCAGTATTTT. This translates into CASLVQGSTDTQYF.

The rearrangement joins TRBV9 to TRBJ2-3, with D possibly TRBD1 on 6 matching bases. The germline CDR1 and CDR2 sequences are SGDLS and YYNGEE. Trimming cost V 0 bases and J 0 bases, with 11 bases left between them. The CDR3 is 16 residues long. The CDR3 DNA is TGTGCCAGCAGCGTAGACTCAGGGGCCAGCACAGATACGCAGTATTTT. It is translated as CASSVDSGASTDTQYF.

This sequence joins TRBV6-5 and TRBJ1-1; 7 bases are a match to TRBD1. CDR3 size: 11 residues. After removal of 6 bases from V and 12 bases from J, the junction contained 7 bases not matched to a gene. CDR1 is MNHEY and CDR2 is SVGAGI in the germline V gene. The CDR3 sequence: CASRRDSQTFF. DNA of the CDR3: TGTGCCAGCAGAAGGGACAGTCAGACTTTCTTT.

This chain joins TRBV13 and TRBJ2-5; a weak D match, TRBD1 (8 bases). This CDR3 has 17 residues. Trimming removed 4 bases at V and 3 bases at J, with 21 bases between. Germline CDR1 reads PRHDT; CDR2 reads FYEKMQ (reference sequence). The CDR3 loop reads CASSSTGEGKYKETQYF. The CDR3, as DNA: TGTGCCAGCAGCTCGACAGGGGAGGGCAAATACAAAGAGACCCAGTACTTC.

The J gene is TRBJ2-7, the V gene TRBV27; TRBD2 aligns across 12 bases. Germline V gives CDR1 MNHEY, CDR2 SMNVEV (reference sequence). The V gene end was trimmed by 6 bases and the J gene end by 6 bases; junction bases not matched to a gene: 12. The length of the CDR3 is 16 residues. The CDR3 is CASRTLAGGRGREQYF. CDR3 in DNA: TGTGCCAGCAGAACACTAGCGGGAGGCCGGGGTCGCGAGCAGTACTTC.

In DNA, the CDR3 is TGTGCCAGCAGCTTTGGTCTGGGCGAGCAGTACTTC. This codes for CASSFGLGEQYF. V gene TRBV11-2 combines with J gene TRBJ2-7, with D hard to call. The CDR3 runs to 12 residues. Germline-derived CDR1 and CDR2 are SGHAT and FQNNGV. V lost 3 bases, J lost 6 bases, and 9 bases lay in between.

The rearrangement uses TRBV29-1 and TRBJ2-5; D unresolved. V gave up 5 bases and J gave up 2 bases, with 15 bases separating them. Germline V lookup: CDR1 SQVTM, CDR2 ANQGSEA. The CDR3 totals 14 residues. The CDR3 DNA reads TGCAGCGTTTCGTCCAGAGCCTCACAAGAGACCCAGTACTTC. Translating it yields CSVSSRASQETQYF. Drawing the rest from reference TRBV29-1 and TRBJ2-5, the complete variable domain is SAVISQKPSRDICQRGTSLTIQCQVDSQVTMMFWYRQQPGQSLTLIATANQGSEATYESGFVIDKFPISRPNLTFSTLTVSNMSPEDSSIYLCSVSSRASQETQYFGPGTRLLVL.

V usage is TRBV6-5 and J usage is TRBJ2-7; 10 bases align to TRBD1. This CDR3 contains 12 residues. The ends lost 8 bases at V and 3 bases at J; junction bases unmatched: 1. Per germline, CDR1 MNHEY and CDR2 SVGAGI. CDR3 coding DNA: TGTGCCAGCTGGGACAGGGGCTACGAGCAGTACTTC. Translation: CASWDRGYEQYF.

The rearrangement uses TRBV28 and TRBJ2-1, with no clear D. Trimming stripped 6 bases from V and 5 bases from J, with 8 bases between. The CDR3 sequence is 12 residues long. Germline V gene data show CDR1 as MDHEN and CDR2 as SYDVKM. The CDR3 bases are TGTGCCAGCAGATTAGCACACAATGAGCAGTTCTTC. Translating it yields CASRLAHNEQFF.

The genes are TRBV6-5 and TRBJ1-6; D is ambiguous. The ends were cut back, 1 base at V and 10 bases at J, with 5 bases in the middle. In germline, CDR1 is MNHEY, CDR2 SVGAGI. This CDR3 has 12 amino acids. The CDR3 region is CASSYFGSPLHF. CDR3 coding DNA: TGTGCCAGCAGTTACTTCGGATCACCCCTCCACTTT.

The DNA for the CDR3 is TGTGCCAGCAGCTCCAACTACAATGAGCAGTTCTTC. Its protein is CASSSNYNEQFF. The rearrangement links TRBV5-4 to TRBJ2-1, with unresolved D. V shed 3 bases and J shed 3 bases, with 4 bases lying between them. From germline, CDR1 is SGHNT and CDR2 YYREEE (reference sequence). The CDR3 runs to 12 residues.

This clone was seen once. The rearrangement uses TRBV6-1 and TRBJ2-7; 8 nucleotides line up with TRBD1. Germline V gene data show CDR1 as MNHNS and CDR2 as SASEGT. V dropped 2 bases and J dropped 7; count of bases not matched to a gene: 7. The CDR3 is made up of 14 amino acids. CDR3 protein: CASSETQGAGEQYF. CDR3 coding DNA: TGTGCCAGCAGTGAAACCCAGGGGGCGGGGGAGCAGTACTTC.

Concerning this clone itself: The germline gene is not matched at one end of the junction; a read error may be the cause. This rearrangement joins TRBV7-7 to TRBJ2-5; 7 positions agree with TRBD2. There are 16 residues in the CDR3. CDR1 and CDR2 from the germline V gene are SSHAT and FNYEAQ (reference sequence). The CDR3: CASSLVGSGFQETQYF. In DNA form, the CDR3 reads TGTGCTAGCAGCTTAGTAGGTAGCGGGTTCCAAGAGACCCAGTACTTC. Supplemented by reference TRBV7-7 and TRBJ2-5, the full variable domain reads GAGVSQSPRYKVTKRGQDVTLRCDPISSHATLYWYQQALGQGPEFLTYFNYEAQPDKSGLPSDRFSAERPEGSISTLTIQRTEQRDSAMYRCASSLVGSGFQETQYFGPGTRLLVL.